These 8 T cell receptor beta chains were all obtained from the same sample, sequenced in a study of early T cells in non-severe SARS-CoV-2 infection. In TCRdb, the 5' RACE reads were re-called with MiXCR into one record per CDR3 protein. The sample shows 100,000 to 150,000 distinct CDR3 sequences, about 15% of them seen only once. Material for sequencing was whole blood. The receptor source for this set is an adult who was a healthcare worker with PCR-confirmed SARS-CoV-2 infection or an uninfected control (not recorded which).

The chain joins TRBV5-6 to TRBJ1-2; tentatively, D is TRBD1 (5 bases). The CDR3 length is 13 residues. Germline CDR1 is SGHDT and CDR2 is YYEEEE. Trimming stripped 1 base from V and 8 bases from J, with 12 bases between. Written as DNA, the CDR3 is TGTGCCAGCAGCTTGAACAGGATCGGCGGCTACACCTTC. Its translation is CASSLNRIGGYTF. Looking up the rest from reference TRBV5-6 and TRBJ1-2 gives the full variable domain: DAGVTQSPTHLIKTRGQQVTLRCSPKSGHDTVSWYQQALGQGPQFIFQYYEEEERQRGNFPDRFSGHQFPNYSSELNVNALLLGDSALYLCASSLNRIGGYTFGSGTRLTVV.

This clonotype was observed a handful of times. The chain couples TRBV5-4 to TRBJ1-2, with D hard to call. CDR3 size: 14 residues. The germline gives CDR1 SGHNT, CDR2 YYREEE (reference sequence). Trimming left V 0 bases short and J 4 bases short, with 10 bases between. This CDR3 reads CASSLVDQSYGYTF. In nucleotides, the CDR3 is TGTGCCAGCAGCTTGGTGGACCAGTCCTATGGCTACACCTTC.

The genes are TRBV3-1 and TRBJ2-3, with D possibly TRBD2 on 6 matching bases. V lost 4 bases and J 8 bases, leaving 22 bases between the germline ends. The germline V gene encodes CDR1 LGHDT and CDR2 YNNKEL (reference sequence). The CDR3 spans 16 residues. CDR3 sequence: CASSRDLAGSETTQYF. The CDR3 DNA reads TGTGCCAGCAGCCGGGACCTGGCGGGGAGCGAAACTACGCAGTATTTT.

A few counts support this clonotype. The rearrangement links TRBV7-9 to TRBJ1-5; D remains ambiguous. CDR1 and CDR2 from the germline V gene are SEHNR and FQNEAQ (reference sequence). V shed 5 bases and J shed 5 bases, with 7 bases lying between them. The CDR3 contains 12 residues. This chain's CDR3 is CASSVMDQPQHF. In nucleotides, the CDR3 is TGTGCCAGCAGCGTTATGGATCAGCCCCAGCATTTT. The full variable domain, rest sourced from reference TRBV7-9 and TRBJ1-5, is DTGVSQNPRHKITKRGQNVTFRCDPISEHNRLYWYRQTLGQGPEFLTYFQNEAQLEKSRLLSDRFSAERPKGSFSTLEIQRTEQGDSAMYLCASSVMDQPQHFGDGTRLSIL.

This clonotype was seen only a few times. The chain links TRBV4-1 to TRBJ2-7, with 12 positions matching TRBD2. With V trimmed by 4 bases and J by 6 bases, 7 bases remained unmatched. CDR3 length: 15 amino acids. CDR1 and CDR2 from the germline V gene are MGHRA and YSYEKL. For the CDR3, the DNA is TGCGCCAGCAGCCCAGGACGGACTAGCGGGGCCGAGCAGTACTTC. Its translation: CASSPGRTSGAEQYF.

In its sample, this clonotype was seen a few times. V and J are TRBV3-1 and TRBJ1-3; D call uncertain. CDR1 and CDR2 from the germline V gene are LGHDT and YNNKEL (reference sequence). V dropped 0 bases and J dropped 0 bases, with 6 bases sitting between them. This CDR3 is built from 15 residues. The CDR3 region has the DNA TGTGCCAGCAGCCAAGAAGCGCTCTCTGGAAACACCATATATTTT. This gives the protein CASSQEALSGNTIYF.

Many counts were recorded for this clonotype. The gene calls are TRBV27 and TRBJ1-2, with 10 positions matching TRBD1. The CDR3 covers 15 residues. The V and J ends lost 5 bases and 2 bases, in that order; junction bases with no gene match: 5. Germline CDR1 reads MNHEY; CDR2 reads SMNVEV (reference sequence). The CDR3: CASSLRTGGNYGYTF. The CDR3 bases are TGTGCCAGCAGTCTGAGGACAGGGGGGAACTATGGCTACACCTTC.

The V gene is TRBV12-3 or TRBV12-4, the J gene TRBJ2-7; 9 bases are a match to TRBD2. After removal of 5 bases from V and 4 bases from J, the junction contained 6 bases not matched to a gene. The CDR3 runs 14 residues. CDR3 in amino acids: CASSASGGRYEQYF. For the CDR3, the DNA is TGTGCCAGCAGTGCCAGCGGGGGGCGTTACGAGCAGTACTTC.